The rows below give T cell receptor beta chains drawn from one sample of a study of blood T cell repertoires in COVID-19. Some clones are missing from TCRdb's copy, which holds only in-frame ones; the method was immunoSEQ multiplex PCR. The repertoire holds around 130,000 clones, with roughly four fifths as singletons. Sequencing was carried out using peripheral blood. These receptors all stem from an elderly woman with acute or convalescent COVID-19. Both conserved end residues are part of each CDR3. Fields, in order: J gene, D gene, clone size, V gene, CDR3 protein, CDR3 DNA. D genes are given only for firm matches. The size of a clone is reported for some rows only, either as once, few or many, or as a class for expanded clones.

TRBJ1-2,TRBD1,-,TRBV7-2,CASSLEASRDSYGYTF,TGTGCCAGCAGCTTAGAAGCGTCCCGGGACAGTTATGGCTACACCTTC
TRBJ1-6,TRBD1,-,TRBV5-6,CASSTRAGGNSPLHF,TGTGCCAGCAGCACGAGGGCAGGGGGAAATTCACCCCTCCACTTT
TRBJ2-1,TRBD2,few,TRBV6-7,CASSYKKEREIGVHEQFF,TGTGCCAGCAGTTATAAAAAGGAGCGGGAGATAGGGGTACATGAGCAGTTCTTC
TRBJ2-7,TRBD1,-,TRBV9,CASSHPRTGGLDEQYF,TGTGCCAGCAGCCACCCCCGGACAGGGGGCCTCGACGAGCAGTACTTC
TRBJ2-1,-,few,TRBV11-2,CASSSTGHRNDEQFF,TGTGCCAGCAGCTCTACCGGACATCGCAACGATGAGCAGTTCTTC
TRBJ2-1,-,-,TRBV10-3,CAISVEGIDEQFF,TGTGCCATCAGTGTGGAGGGGATCGATGAGCAGTTCTTC
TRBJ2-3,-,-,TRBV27,CASSLTLGGDTQYF,TGTGCCAGCAGTTTGACACTTGGGGGGGATACGCAGTATTTT
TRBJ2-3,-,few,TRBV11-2,CASSFSPWDTQYF,TGTGCCAGCAGCTTTAGCCCGTGGGATACGCAGTATTTT
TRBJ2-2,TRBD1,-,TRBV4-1,CASSQANYRGPNTGELFF,TGCGCCAGCAGCCAAGCAAACTACAGGGGGCCGAACACCGGGGAGCTGTTTTTT
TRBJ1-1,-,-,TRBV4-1,CASSHREGTEAFF,TGCGCCAGCAGCCACAGGGAGGGCACTGAAGCTTTCTTT
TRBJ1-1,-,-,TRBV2,CASSAQGNTEAFF,TGTGCCAGCAGCGCACAGGGGAACACTGAAGCTTTCTTT
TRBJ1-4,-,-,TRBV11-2,CASSLGGRTNEKLFF,TGTGCCAGCAGCTTAGGGGGGCGGACTAATGAAAAACTGTTTTTT
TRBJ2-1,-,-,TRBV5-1,CASSSQESYNEQFF,TGCGCCAGCAGCTCACAGGAATCCTACAATGAGCAGTTCTTC
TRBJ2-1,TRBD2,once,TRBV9,CASSFRGLAGVNEQFF,TGTGCCAGCAGCTTTAGGGGACTAGCGGGAGTGAATGAGCAGTTCTTC
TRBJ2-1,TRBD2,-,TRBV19,CASSIEPSGPYNEQFF,TGTGCCAGTAGTATAGAGCCTAGCGGGCCCTACAATGAGCAGTTCTTC
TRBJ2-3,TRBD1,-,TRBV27,CASSDRDTTDTQYF,TGTGCCAGCAGTGACAGGGACACCACAGATACGCAGTATTTT
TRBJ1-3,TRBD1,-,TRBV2,CASSEILLAGQGSGNTIYF,TGTGCCAGCAGTGAGATTTTATTGGCCGGACAGGGTTCTGGAAACACCATATATTTT
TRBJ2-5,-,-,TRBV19,CASSMGSGRGETQYF,TGTGCCAGTAGTATGGGTTCGGGTCGGGGAGAGACCCAGTACTTC
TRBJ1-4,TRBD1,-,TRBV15,CATSRDARGGDEKLFF,TGTGCCACCAGCAGAGACGCTAGAGGGGGCGATGAAAAACTGTTTTTT
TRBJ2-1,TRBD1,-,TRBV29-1,CSVDAYKGAKYNEQFF,TGCAGCGTTGATGCGTATAAGGGGGCGAAGTACAATGAGCAGTTCTTC
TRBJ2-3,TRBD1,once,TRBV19,CASSIPRTGVPYF,TGTGCCAGTAGTATACCTCGGACAGGGGTTCCCTATTTT
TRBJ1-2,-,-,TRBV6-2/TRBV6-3,CASSYRLANYGYTF,TGTGCCAGCAGTTACAGGCTAGCTAACTATGGCTACACCTTC
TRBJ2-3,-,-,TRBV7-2,CASSPGATQYF,TGTGCCAGCAGCCCCGGAGCTACGCAGTATTTT
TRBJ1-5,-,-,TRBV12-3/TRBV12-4,CASSSQSSQPQHF,TGTGCCAGCAGTTCCCAGTCTAGTCAGCCCCAGCATTTT
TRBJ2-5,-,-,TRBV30,CAWSRGMVETQYF,TGTGCCTGGAGTCGGGGAATGGTGGAGACCCAGTACTTC
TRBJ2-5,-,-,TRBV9,CASGLGVGETQYF,TGTGCCAGCGGCCTGGGAGTGGGGGAGACCCAGTACTTC
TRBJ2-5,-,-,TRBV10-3,CAIATGTQETQYF,TGTGCCATCGCTACAGGAACCCAAGAGACCCAGTACTTC
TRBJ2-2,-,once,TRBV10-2,CASSDPRRNTGELFF,TGCGCCAGCAGTGACCCTCGGAGGAACACCGGGGAGCTGTTTTTT
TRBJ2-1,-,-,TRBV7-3,CASSAQGDSSYNEQFF,TGTGCCAGCAGCGCGCAGGGTGACAGCTCCTACAATGAGCAGTTCTTC
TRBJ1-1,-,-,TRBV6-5,CASSMGPLGNTEAFF,TGTGCCAGCAGTATGGGCCCATTGGGGAACACTGAAGCTTTCTTT
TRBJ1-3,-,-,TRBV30,CAWTAGGNTIYF,TGTGCCTGGACTGCGGGGGGAAACACCATATATTTT
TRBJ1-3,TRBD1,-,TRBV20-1,CSASPGTGGNTIYF,TGCAGTGCTAGTCCAGGGACAGGGGGAAACACCATATATTTT
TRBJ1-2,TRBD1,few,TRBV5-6,CASRQGAEGYTF,TGTGCCAGCAGGCAGGGGGCAGAGGGCTACACCTTC
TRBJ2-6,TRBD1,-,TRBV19,CASSIPGQGSVSGANVLTF,TGTGCCAGTAGTATTCCGGGACAGGGGAGTGTTTCTGGGGCCAACGTCCTGACTTTC
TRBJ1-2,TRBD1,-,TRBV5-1,CASSPTGVEGYTF,TGCGCCAGCAGCCCGACAGGGGTTGAGGGCTACACCTTC
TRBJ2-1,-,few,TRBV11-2,CASSFRGLVYNEQFF,TGTGCCAGCAGCTTCCGGGGTCTCGTCTACAATGAGCAGTTCTTC
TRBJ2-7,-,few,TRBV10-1,CASSEFLNYEQYF,TGCGCCAGCAGTGAGTTCCTAAACTACGAGCAGTACTTC
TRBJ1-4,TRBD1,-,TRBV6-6,CASRRFTLQGPNEKLFF,TGTGCCAGCAGACGATTCACCCTACAGGGGCCTAATGAAAAACTGTTTTTT
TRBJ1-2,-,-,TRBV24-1,CATSDPNRLHGYTF,TGTGCCACCAGTGACCCGAACAGGCTGCATGGCTACACCTTC
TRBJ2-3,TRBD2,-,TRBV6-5,CAVGERGSTDTQYF,TGTGCCGTTGGGGAGCGGGGATCCACAGATACGCAGTATTTT
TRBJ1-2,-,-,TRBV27,CASSPPGAGGNYGYTF,TGTGCCAGCAGCCCCCCCGGAGCCGGCGGGAACTATGGCTACACCTTC
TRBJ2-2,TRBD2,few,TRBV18,CASSPGLAGNTGELFF,TGTGCCAGCTCACCGGGACTAGCGGGGAACACCGGGGAGCTGTTTTTT
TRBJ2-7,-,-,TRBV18,CASSPPLGQPYEQYF,TGTGCCAGCTCACCACCCCTCGGACAACCGTACGAGCAGTACTTC
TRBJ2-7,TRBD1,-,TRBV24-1,CAIGQGSYEQYF,TGTGCCATCGGACAGGGTTCCTACGAGCAGTACTTC
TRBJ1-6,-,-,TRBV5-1,CASSLAQNNSPLHF,TGCGCCAGCAGCTTGGCCCAGAATAATTCACCCCTCCACTTT
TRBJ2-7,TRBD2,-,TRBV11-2,CASSARAGGYANMVYEQYF,TGTGCCAGCAGCGCCCGGGCGGGGGGCTATGCGAACATGGTTTACGAGCAGTACTTC
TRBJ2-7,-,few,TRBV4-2,CASSQEESRAYEQYF,TGTGCCAGCAGCCAAGAAGAATCACGGGCCTACGAGCAGTACTTC
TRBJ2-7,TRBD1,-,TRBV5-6,CASSFLGTGSYEQYF,TGTGCCAGCAGCTTTTTAGGGACAGGGTCCTACGAGCAGTACTTC
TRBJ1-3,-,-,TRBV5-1,CASLRRQPYEYPGNTIYF,TGCGCCAGCCTTCGACGACAGCCCTACGAGTACCCTGGAAACACCATATATTTT
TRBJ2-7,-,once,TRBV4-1,CASSQEPGPYEQYF,TGCGCCAGCAGCCAAGAGCCAGGCCCCTACGAGCAGTACTTC
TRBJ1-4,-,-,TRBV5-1,CASSDPQGRAEKLFF,TGCGCCAGCAGCGACCCACAGGGACGCGCTGAAAAACTGTTTTTT
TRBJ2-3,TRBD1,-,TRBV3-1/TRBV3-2,CASSPFRTGGTDTQYF,TGTGCCAGCAGCCCGTTTAGGACAGGGGGCACAGATACGCAGTATTTT
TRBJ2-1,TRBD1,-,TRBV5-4,CASRLVQGAQGNEQFF,TGTGCCAGCAGGCTGGTACAGGGGGCGCAGGGGAATGAGCAGTTCTTC
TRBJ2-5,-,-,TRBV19,CASSIDSRETQYF,TGTGCCAGTAGTATAGATAGTAGAGAGACCCAGTACTTC